This T cell receptor beta chain was captured by sequencing in a study of Ad26.COV2.S vaccination and SARS-CoV-2 variants. A note on this clone: The antigen remains undetermined.

Some clones are missing from TCRdb's copy, which holds only in-frame ones; the method was immunoSEQ multiplex PCR. The table includes hundreds of thousands of clones, 80% to 90% detected once. The germline gives CDR1 SGHVS, CDR2 FQNEAQ. Trimming left V 1 base short and J 6 bases short, with 10 bases between. The CDR3 contains 13 residues. Findings and caveats of the study: Reports say spike-specific CD8+ and CD4+ T cell responses covered substantial breadth after vaccination. Placebo recipients trailed vaccine recipients in spike-specific TCR breadth.

Noted treatment: roughly 18 received Ad26.COV2.S at low or high dose, single or two shots; about five received placebo; per-sample allocation not given. Samples were taken on day 63 after the first vaccine or placebo injection. This chain uses TRBV7-8 with TRBJ2-7; D gene unclear. The material sequenced was peripheral blood, taken in a trial of Ad26.COV2.S vaccine versus placebo. The sequence was obtained from a person between 18 and 60 years old who received the Ad26.COV2.S COVID-19 vaccine or a placebo. CDR3 residues: CASSLEGLGEQYF. In nucleotides, the CDR3 is TGTGCCAGCAGCTTAGAGGGCCTCGGCGAGCAGTACTTC.